These 23 T cell receptor beta chains were all obtained from the same sample, sequenced in a study of blood T cell repertoires in COVID-19. Assay used: immunoSEQ multiplex PCR; TCRdb lists only in-frame clones, some missing. The data contain 39,000 or so clones, 65% to 85% of them seen just once; the ten biggest clones take up 35% to 45%. The specimen sequenced was peripheral blood. All receptors derive from a woman at least 80 years old with active or convalescent COVID-19.

Only one count was recorded for this clone. The V call is TRBV28, the J call TRBJ1-1; a possible D gene is TRBD1 (6 bases). The CDR3 covers 15 residues. Germline-derived CDR1 and CDR2 are MDHEN and SYDVKM. The V end was cut by 7 bases, the J end by 4 bases, with 19 bases between. The CDR3 loop is CASKGGGGRGTEAFF. DNA for the CDR3: TGTGCCAGCAAGGGGGGGGGAGGCCGTGGCACTGAAGCTTTCTTT.

This chain links TRBV3-1 (or the pseudogene TRBV3-2) with TRBJ1-4, with a weak D call TRBD1 (5 bases). Trimming removed 3 bases at V and 8 bases at J, with 16 bases between. This CDR3 spans 15 amino acids. Germline assignment: CDR1 LGHDT and CDR2 YNNKEL (reference sequence). The CDR3 DNA reads TGTGCCAGCAGCCATTCAGGACGGGGGTCGGAAAAACTGTTTTTT. It translates to CASSHSGRGSEKLFF.

The gene calls are TRBV28 and TRBJ2-5, with D perhaps TRBD2 (5 bases). From germline, CDR1 is MDHEN and CDR2 SYDVKM. V gave up 3 bases and J gave up 5 bases, with 10 bases separating them. The CDR3 spans 13 residues. The CDR3 bases are TGTGCCAGCAGTTTGAGCGGACGCGAGACCCAGTACTTC. Its translation is CASSLSGRETQYF.

The chain recombines TRBV19 with TRBJ1-5, with 11 bases aligning to TRBD1. Trimming cost V 9 bases and J 7 bases; bases outside gene matches: 8. Germline loops: CDR1 LNHDA, CDR2 SQIVND (reference sequence). The CDR3 consists of 14 residues. CDR3 in amino acids: CASSGTGGYQPQHF. The DNA of the CDR3 is TGTGCCAGCTCCGGGACAGGGGGGTACCAGCCCCAGCATTTT.

The chain couples TRBV28 to TRBJ1-5; the D gene is possibly TRBD1 (6 bases). The CDR3 extends over 13 amino acids. The germline gives CDR1 MDHEN, CDR2 SYDVKM. V shed 10 bases and J shed 4 bases, with 14 bases lying between them. In DNA, the CDR3 is TGTGCCACGAATAGACAGGAGAATCAGCCCCAGCATTTT. Translation: CATNRQENQPQHF.

The table lists this clone with a few counts. This sequence joins TRBV20-1 and TRBJ1-1; D gene uncertain. This CDR3 is 14 amino acids long. Deletions cut 3 bases from V and 4 bases from J, with 15 bases between. Germline CDR1 and CDR2: DFQATT and SNEGSKA (reference sequence). CDR3 sequence (DNA): TGCAGTGCTAGTACCTTCGGTACGATCACTGAAGCTTTCTTT. Translating it yields CSASTFGTITEAFF.

The gene calls are TRBV5-1 and TRBJ2-3; perhaps TRBD1 as D (5 bases). Germline values: CDR1 SGHRS, CDR2 YFSETQ. The CDR3 totals 18 residues. V lost 0 bases, J lost 0 bases, and 17 bases lay in between. The CDR3 sequence is CASSLVVRAARSTDTQYF. The CDR3 nucleotides read TGCGCCAGCAGCTTGGTTGTCAGGGCCGCACGAAGCACAGATACGCAGTATTTT.

This clone was seen many times. The chain uses TRBV27 and TRBJ2-3; D may be TRBD1 (5 bases). Germline CDR1 is MNHEY and CDR2 is SMNVEV (reference sequence). The CDR3 is 14 amino acids. V shed 5 bases and J shed 3 bases, with 12 bases lying between them. In DNA, the CDR3 is TGTGCCAGCAGTGAGACAGCCGGGACAGATACGCAGTATTTT. It yields the protein CASSETAGTDTQYF.

This clone was observed a handful of times. The rearrangement uses TRBV7-9 and TRBJ1-4, with D perhaps TRBD1 (5 bases). V dropped 1 base and J dropped 7 bases, with 10 bases sitting between them. The CDR3 length is 14 residues. Germline assignment: CDR1 SEHNR and CDR2 FQNEAQ (reference sequence). Here the CDR3 reads CASSLGGTGEKLFF. The CDR3 coding sequence is TGTGCCAGCAGCTTAGGGGGGACTGGTGAAAAACTGTTTTTT.

The gene calls are TRBV10-3 and TRBJ2-1, with 8 bases identical to TRBD1. The V segment lost 4 bases and the J segment 5 bases; nucleotides outside the gene matches: 7. Germline V gives CDR1 ENHRY, CDR2 SYGVKD. The length of the CDR3 is 15 residues. The CDR3 region has the DNA TGTGCCATCAGTGCAGGACAGGGTCGGGACAATGAGCAGTTCTTC. Translating it yields CAISAGQGRDNEQFF.

J is TRBJ2-3 and V is TRBV7-2; 7 nucleotides match TRBD1. The J segment lost 2 bases and the V segment lost 5 bases, leaving 7 bases of the junction unmatched. Germline CDR1 reads SGHTA; CDR2 reads FQGNSA. The CDR3 is made up of 15 amino acids. CDR3 in amino acids: CASSLARGLTDTQYF. In DNA form, the CDR3 reads TGTGCCAGCAGCCTCGCAAGGGGGCTCACAGATACGCAGTATTTT.

The table lists this clone with a few counts. The rearrangement joins TRBV20-1 to TRBJ2-5, with 7 bases that match TRBD2. The CDR3 covers 15 residues. Trimming removed 6 bases from V and 0 bases from J; junction bases left unmatched: 10. Germline CDR1 is DFQATT and CDR2 is SNEGSKA (reference sequence). CDR3 DNA: TGCAGTGCGAGTGTGGGAGGGAGGAACCAAGAGACCCAGTACTTC. It translates to CSASVGGRNQETQYF.

This clone appeared a single time. The rearrangement uses TRBV11-3 and TRBJ2-3; 8 positions match TRBD1. The CDR3 has 14 residues. Germline CDR1 SGHNT, CDR2 YENEEA. The trim removed 5 bases at V and 0 bases at J, leaving 1 base unmatched. The CDR3 loop reads CASSQGASTDTQYF. In DNA form, the CDR3 reads TGTGCCAGCAGCCAGGGGGCAAGCACAGATACGCAGTATTTT.

This clone was counted a single time. The chain links TRBV6-4 to TRBJ1-2; 7 positions agree with TRBD1. Trimming cost V 5 bases and J 7 bases; bases outside gene matches: 4. CDR1 and CDR2 from the germline V gene are MRHNA and SNTAGT. The CDR3 sequence is 12 residues long. CDR3 amino acids: CASSNTGAGYTF. DNA for the CDR3: TGTGCCAGCAGTAACACAGGGGCTGGCTACACCTTC.

V and J are TRBV11-2 and TRBJ1-2; maybe TRBD1 (6 bases). Trimming cost V 1 base and J 5 bases, with 17 bases left between them. CDR3 length: 16 residues. CDR1 and CDR2 from the germline V gene are SGHAT and FQNNGV. The CDR3 reads CASSLVGRGRRYGYTF. DNA for the CDR3: TGTGCCAGCAGCTTAGTGGGCAGGGGCCGCCGATATGGCTACACCTTC.

In this sample, this clone turned up once. The chain combines TRBV24-1 with TRBJ2-5; 8 nucleotides match TRBD2. J lost 5 bases, V lost 4 bases, and 8 bases had no gene match. CDR3 length: 15 amino acids. CDR1 and CDR2 (germline): KGHDR, SFDVKD. The CDR3 protein is CATSERGAGVETQYF. In DNA, the CDR3 is TGTGCCACCAGTGAGAGGGGAGCGGGAGTTGAGACCCAGTACTTC.

A few counts support this clone. CDR3 bases: TGTGCCAGTATTTCAGGGGACATGAACACTGAAGCTTTCTTT. Translating it yields CASISGDMNTEAFF. The V call is TRBV19, the J call TRBJ1-1; TRBD1 is a possible D gene (6 bases). The V and J ends lost 7 bases and 0 bases respectively, with 12 bases between them. CDR3 length: 14 amino acids. Germline loops: CDR1 LNHDA, CDR2 SQIVND (reference sequence).

V is TRBV19 and J is TRBJ2-3; possible D gene TRBD2, 5 bases. V was cut by 1 base and J by 2 bases, with 10 bases left in between. The CDR3 contains 15 residues. Germline V gene data show CDR1 as LNHDA and CDR2 as SQIVND (reference sequence). CDR3 protein: CASSIVGSSTDTQYF. In nucleotides, the CDR3 is TGTGCCAGTAGTATAGTGGGGAGTTCCACAGATACGCAGTATTTT.

The genes are TRBV13 and TRBJ1-6; TRBD1 matches 9 bases. The CDR3 is 20 amino acids. Losses at the gene ends were 5 bases for V and 0 bases for J; bases not matched to a gene: 14. Per germline, CDR1 PRHDT and CDR2 FYEKMQ (reference sequence). The CDR3 nucleotides are TGTGCCAGCAGCAACCGCCTCGGACAGGGGCTTAGCTCCTATAATTCACCCCTCCACTTT. Its translation is CASSNRLGQGLSSYNSPLHF.

This clone was counted a single time. This chain's CDR3 is CASRPQGPSYEQYF. The CDR3 bases are TGTGCCAGCAGGCCCCAGGGGCCCTCCTACGAGCAGTACTTC. The chain is built from TRBV28 and TRBJ2-7; possibly TRBD1 for D (6 bases). Looked up from germline, CDR1 is MDHEN and CDR2 is SYDVKM. This CDR3 has 14 amino acids. V was clipped by 6 bases and J by 0 bases, with 12 bases between them.

This chain links TRBV12-3 or TRBV12-4 with TRBJ1-5; maybe TRBD1 (5 bases). V was clipped by 6 bases and J by 6 bases, with 9 bases between them. CDR3 size: 12 residues. CDR3 amino acids: CASRWGGQPQHF. CDR3 coding DNA: TGTGCCAGCAGGTGGGGGGGTCAGCCCCAGCATTTT.

With respect to this clone: A junction end diverges from the germline sequence, so it may reflect a read error. This chain uses TRBV9 with TRBJ2-1, with D possibly matching TRBD2 (5 bases). The CDR3 length is 12 residues. The germline gives CDR1 SGDLS, CDR2 YYNGEE. The CDR3 DNA reads TGTGCCAGCAGCGTAGTTTCCGGGGAATTGGTCTTC. It encodes CASSVVSGELVF.

The rearrangement links TRBV2 to TRBJ1-2; TRBD1 is a possible D gene (6 bases). Germline V gene data show CDR1 as SNHLY and CDR2 as FYNNEI. CDR3 size: 13 residues. Trimming stripped 6 bases from V and 8 bases from J, with 16 bases between. The CDR3 DNA reads as TGTGCCAGCAGACCCCGGACAGCCAAGGGCTACACCTTC. Translation: CASRPRTAKGYTF.